Following are 7 T cell receptor beta chains from one sample sequenced in a study of blood T cell repertoires in COVID-19. Data came from immunoSEQ multiplex PCR; TCRdb stores just in-frame clones and leaves some out. The repertoire holds around 25,000 clones, roughly 90% seen once, with around 2.7% in the top ten. What was sequenced was peripheral blood. These receptors all stem from a human donor in a cohort sampled during active COVID-19.

The gene calls are TRBV7-9 and TRBJ2-1; D uncertain. The CDR3 is made up of 14 amino acids. V was trimmed by 8 bases and J by 7 bases, leaving 18 bases between them. CDR1 is SEHNR and CDR2 is FQNEAQ in the germline V gene (reference sequence). CDR3 DNA sequence: TGTGCCAGCCCACGTACGGCGGCTTTTAATGAGCAGTTCTTC. This sequence encodes CASPRTAAFNEQFF.

The chain joins TRBV6-5 to TRBJ1-1, with TRBD1 matching over 8 bases. The CDR3 is 12 residues long. Germline loops: CDR1 MNHEY, CDR2 SVGAGI. The V gene end was trimmed by 8 bases and the J gene end by 1 base; junction bases not matched to a gene: 0. The CDR3 sequence: CASGQGNTEAFF. As DNA, the CDR3 is TGTGCCAGCGGACAGGGGAACACTGAAGCTTTCTTT.

The chain employs TRBV5-5 and TRBJ1-5; 8 nucleotides match TRBD1. The CDR3 consists of 15 residues. Per germline, CDR1 SGHKS and CDR2 YYEKEE (reference sequence). V trimming: 0 bases; J trimming: 3 bases; junction bases outside the gene matches: 2. CDR3 region: CASSLGTGNNQPQHF. The CDR3, as DNA: TGTGCCAGCAGCTTGGGGACAGGGAACAATCAGCCCCAGCATTTT.

V usage is TRBV28 and J usage is TRBJ2-1, with 11 bases lining up with TRBD2. The CDR3 spans 16 residues. Germline V CDR1 and CDR2: MDHEN, SYDVKM. Germline trimming cut 3 bases from V and 4 bases from J; bases unmatched to any gene: 5. CDR3 coding DNA: TGTGCCAGCAGTTTTACGCTAGCGGGAGGATACAATGAGCAGTTCTTC. Translation: CASSFTLAGGYNEQFF.

The chain carries TRBV5-8 and TRBJ2-5, with D unresolved. V was cut by 1 base and J by 5 bases, with 9 bases left in between. Germline V gene sequence: CDR1 SGHTS, CDR2 YDEGEE. The CDR3 spans 13 residues. This CDR3 is CASSLFSTETQYF. As DNA, the CDR3 is TGTGCCAGCAGCTTGTTTAGCACCGAGACCCAGTACTTC.

The chain uses TRBV3-1 (or the pseudogene TRBV3-2) and TRBJ2-1; 14 bases map to TRBD2. CDR1 and CDR2 (germline): LGHDT, YNNKEL (reference sequence). Unmatched junction bases numbered 4, after V lost 4 bases and J lost 8 bases. This CDR3 spans 15 amino acids. Written as DNA, the CDR3 is TGTGCCAGCAGCCCCGGGACTAGCGGGAGCGATGAGCAGTTCTTC. Protein sequence: CASSPGTSGSDEQFF.

This chain joins TRBV5-1 and TRBJ1-2, with 7 bases lining up with TRBD1. This CDR3 region has 13 residues. Losses at the gene ends were 5 bases for V and 5 bases for J; bases not matched to a gene: 6. Germline values: CDR1 SGHRS, CDR2 YFSETQ. CDR3 DNA sequence: TGCGCCAGCAGTCGGGACAGTATATATGGCTACACCTTC. Its translation is CASSRDSIYGYTF.